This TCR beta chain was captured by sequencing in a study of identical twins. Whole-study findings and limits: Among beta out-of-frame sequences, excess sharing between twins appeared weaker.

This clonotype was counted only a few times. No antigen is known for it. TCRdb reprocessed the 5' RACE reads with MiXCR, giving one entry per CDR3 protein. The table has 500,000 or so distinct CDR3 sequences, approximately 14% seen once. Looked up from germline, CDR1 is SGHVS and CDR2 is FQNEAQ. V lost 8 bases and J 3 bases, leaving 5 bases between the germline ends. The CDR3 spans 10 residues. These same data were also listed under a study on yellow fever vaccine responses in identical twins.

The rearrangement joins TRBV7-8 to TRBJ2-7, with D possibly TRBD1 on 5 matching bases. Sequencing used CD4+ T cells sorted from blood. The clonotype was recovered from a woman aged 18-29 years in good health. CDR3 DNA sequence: TGTGCCAGCGGACACTACGAGCAGTACTTC. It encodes CASGHYEQYF.